This T cell receptor beta chain was obtained from a study of response to subunit inactivated influenza vaccine. Overall study findings and caveats: The authors put forward the suggestion that each seasonal influenza vaccination may bring in only a limited number of new T cells.

TCRdb itself ran the RT-PCR reads through MiXCR, one entry per CDR3 protein. The repertoire holds around 490,000 distinct CDR3 sequences, with under 9% as singletons. V was shortened by 0 bases and J by 0 bases, with 11 bases between the two germline ends. The CDR3 covers 16 residues. Germline V CDR1 and CDR2: LGHNA, YSLEER. This clonotype was detected a few times. Its target is not known. This clonotype was sampled from a man aged 50 to 75 who received an inactivated influenza vaccine. The gene calls are TRBV4-3 and TRBJ2-5; no reliable D call. The sample in question was PBMCs from blood, obtained roughly 24 months after vaccination. This chain's CDR3 is CASSQDPASDQETQYF. In DNA, the CDR3 is TGCGCCAGCAGCCAAGATCCGGCCAGTGACCAAGAGACCCAGTACTTC.